This is a list of T cell receptor beta chains from one sample in a study of T cell repertoires in cytomegalovirus infection. TCRdb fed the reads into MiXCR, producing one record per CDR3 protein. The sample lists fewer than 550,000 distinct CDR3 sequences, about 10% occurring once. The sequencing sample was made of PBMCs. All receptors derive from a human donor in good health (CMV status not recorded). Some clones in this sample may be carry-over from other donors' samples. The conserved cysteine and the conserved F or W are not part of the CDR3 here. Part of the rows lack a size; the others show once, few, many or a class for expanded clones.

CDR3 protein: AISENSYTEAF
V gene: TRBV10-3
J gene: TRBJ1-1
clone size: many

CDR3 protein: AISAGTGGMGNTIY
V gene: TRBV10-3
J gene: TRBJ1-3
clone size: .

CDR3 protein: ASSAPWGNTEAF
V gene: TRBV5-8
J gene: TRBJ1-1
clone size: .

CDR3 protein: ASSLDRVWGGQPQH
V gene: TRBV28
J gene: TRBJ1-5
clone size: many

CDR3 protein: ASTFGTGELF
V gene: TRBV5-1
J gene: TRBJ2-2
clone size: many

CDR3 protein: ATAATRNTEAF
V gene: TRBV24-1
J gene: TRBJ1-1
clone size: many

CDR3 protein: ASSVAKVTDTQY
V gene: TRBV9
J gene: TRBJ2-3
clone size: .

CDR3 protein: ASSYLGDHQETQY
V gene: TRBV6-5
J gene: TRBJ2-5
clone size: many

CDR3 protein: ASSGQGFTYNEQF
V gene: TRBV6-6
J gene: TRBJ2-1
clone size: few

CDR3 protein: SAVYSYEQY
V gene: TRBV20-1
J gene: TRBJ2-7
clone size: .

CDR3 protein: ASSSGQRNTEAF
V gene: TRBV6-1
J gene: TRBJ1-1
clone size: many

CDR3 protein: ASSSTTGTYEQY
V gene: TRBV12-3/TRBV12-4
J gene: TRBJ2-7
clone size: many

CDR3 protein: ASGRAGASYNEQF
V gene: TRBV5-4
J gene: TRBJ2-1
clone size: .

CDR3 protein: ASITGQVSVSSYNEQF
V gene: TRBV11-2
J gene: TRBJ2-1
clone size: few

CDR3 protein: ASSLKLAGGELF
V gene: TRBV7-8
J gene: TRBJ2-2
clone size: many

CDR3 protein: ASRRSGNLYNEQF
V gene: TRBV27
J gene: TRBJ2-1
clone size: many

CDR3 protein: ASSTGGGFTYEQY
V gene: TRBV7-9
J gene: TRBJ2-7
clone size: .

CDR3 protein: SAIDSNQPQH
V gene: TRBV20-1
J gene: TRBJ1-5
clone size: few

CDR3 protein: ASRSIGGYT
V gene: TRBV28
J gene: TRBJ1-2
clone size: .

CDR3 protein: ASSSGTGGPNEQF
V gene: TRBV5-4
J gene: TRBJ2-1
clone size: .

CDR3 protein: ASTSSGKGYEQF
V gene: TRBV25-1
J gene: TRBJ2-1
clone size: .

CDR3 protein: SATQGGYGYEQY
V gene: TRBV20-1
J gene: TRBJ2-7
clone size: few

CDR3 protein: ASSRSGEQF
V gene: TRBV14
J gene: TRBJ2-1
clone size: many

CDR3 protein: ASSQTGTKEGYT
V gene: TRBV4-1
J gene: TRBJ1-2
clone size: .

CDR3 protein: ASSQGGRAF
V gene: TRBV12-3/TRBV12-4
J gene: TRBJ1-1
clone size: many

CDR3 protein: SVERWADTQY
V gene: TRBV29-1
J gene: TRBJ2-3
clone size: .

CDR3 protein: ASSPRAGDGAF
V gene: TRBV7-2
J gene: TRBJ1-1
clone size: many

CDR3 protein: ASSGTGAANTEAF
V gene: TRBV5-4
J gene: TRBJ1-1
clone size: few

CDR3 protein: ASSTRGGGTDTQY
V gene: TRBV11-2
J gene: TRBJ2-3
clone size: many

CDR3 protein: ASRSPRDRGPGYT
V gene: TRBV11-2
J gene: TRBJ1-2
clone size: .

CDR3 protein: ASSPDRGQNIQY
V gene: TRBV3-1
J gene: TRBJ2-4
clone size: many

CDR3 protein: ATRGWLETNQPQH
V gene: TRBV6-1
J gene: TRBJ1-5
clone size: many